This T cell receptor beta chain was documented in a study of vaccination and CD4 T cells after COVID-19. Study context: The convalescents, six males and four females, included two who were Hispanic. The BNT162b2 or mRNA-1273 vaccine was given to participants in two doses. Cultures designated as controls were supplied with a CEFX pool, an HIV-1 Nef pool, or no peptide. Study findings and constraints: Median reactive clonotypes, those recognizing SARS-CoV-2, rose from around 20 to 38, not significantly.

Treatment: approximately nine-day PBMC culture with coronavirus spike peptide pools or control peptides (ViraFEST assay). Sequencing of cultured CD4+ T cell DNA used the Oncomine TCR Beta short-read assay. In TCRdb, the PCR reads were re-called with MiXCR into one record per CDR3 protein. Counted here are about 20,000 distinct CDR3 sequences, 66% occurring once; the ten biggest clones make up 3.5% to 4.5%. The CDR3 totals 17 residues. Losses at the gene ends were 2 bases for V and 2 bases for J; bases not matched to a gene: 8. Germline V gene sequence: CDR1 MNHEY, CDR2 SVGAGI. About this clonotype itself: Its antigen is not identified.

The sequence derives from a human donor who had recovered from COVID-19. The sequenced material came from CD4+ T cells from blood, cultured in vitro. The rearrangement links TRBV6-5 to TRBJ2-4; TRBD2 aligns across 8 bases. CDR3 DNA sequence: TGTGCCAGCAGTTACCCGACCGGGAGGGATCCCAAAAACATTCAGTACTTC. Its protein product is CASSYPTGRDPKNIQYF.